These 30 T cell receptor beta chains originate from one sample sequenced in a study of esophageal squamous cell carcinoma under preoperative chemotherapy. Time point meaning: before preoperative PTX-NDP chemotherapy. MiXCR, applied by TCRdb to the PCR reads, yields one record per CDR3 protein. The profile shows around 14,000 distinct CDR3 sequences, about three fifths of them singletons. This sample was taken from a patient given preoperative chemotherapy. Receptors originate from a human donor with esophageal squamous cell carcinoma. The donor label of this sample is uncertain.

The gene calls are TRBV6-1 and TRBJ2-1; TRBD2 might be the D (7 bases). V lost 4 bases to trimming and J lost 10 bases, with 29 bases between them. This CDR3 region has 18 residues. Per the germline V gene, CDR1 is MNHNS and CDR2 is SASEGT. The CDR3 spells CASSGREGGRAPYGEQFF. The CDR3 DNA reads as TGTGCCAGCAGTGGGAGAGAGGGGGGGCGTGCGCCCTACGGGGAGCAGTTCTTC.

The V and J genes are TRBV6-1 and TRBJ2-1; the D gene is possibly TRBD1 (6 bases). The CDR3 spans 15 residues. The germline V gene encodes CDR1 MNHNS and CDR2 SASEGT. V shed 6 bases and J shed 10 bases, with 22 bases lying between them. The CDR3 DNA reads TGTGCCAGCAGCCGGGACACCTTGATTACCTACGAGCAGTTCTTC. Amino acid sequence: CASSRDTLITYEQFF.

The J gene is TRBJ2-5, the V gene TRBV12-3 or TRBV12-4; 10 bases match TRBD2. The V segment lost 1 base and the J segment 11 bases; nucleotides outside the gene matches: 13. The CDR3 is made up of 16 amino acids. In DNA form, the CDR3 reads TGTGCCAGCAGTTTAGGAGCGGGAGGGATAAGAAATGAGCAGTACTTC. Amino acids: CASSLGAGGIRNEQYF.

With regard to this clonotype: The junction departs from the called germline gene at one end, perhaps through a read error. The chain is built from TRBV7-9 and TRBJ2-1, with D perhaps assigned TRBD1 or TRBD2 (6 bases each). The CDR3 length is 12 residues. The V gene's germline CDR1 is SEHNR and CDR2 FQNEAQ (reference sequence). CDR3: CVLWGANSEQFF. DNA of the CDR3: TGTGTCCTCTGGGGGGCCAACAGTGAGCAGTTTTTT.

The chain carries TRBV12-3 or TRBV12-4 and TRBJ2-1; TRBD1 matches 7 bases. Unmatched junction bases numbered 9, after V lost 3 bases and J lost 13 bases. This CDR3 spans 13 amino acids. CDR3 sequence (DNA): TGTGCCAGCAGTTTGACAGGGTTCGAGACCCAGTTCTTC. Protein sequence: CASSLTGFETQFF.

The rearrangement uses TRBV10-1 and TRBJ2-3, with 10 bases matching TRBD1. The J call may be mistaken, given a closer DNA end match to TRBJ2-1. Germline loops: CDR1 WNHNN, CDR2 SYGVQD (reference sequence). The CDR3 is made up of 15 amino acids. The CDR3 nucleotides are TGCGCCAGCAGTGACCCGGGACAGGGGCCTAATGAGCAGTTCTTC. Translated: CASSDPGQGPNEQFF.

This clonotype appeared a few times. J is TRBJ2-3 and V is TRBV20-1; D tentatively fits TRBD1 or TRBD2 (6 bases each). Germline values: CDR1 DFQATT, CDR2 SNEGSKA (reference sequence). The V and J ends lost 1 base and 4 bases respectively, with 18 bases between them. The CDR3 totals 16 residues. The CDR3 sequence is CSARAMFKGEADTQYF. CDR3 coding DNA: TGCAGTGCTAGAGCCATGTTTAAGGGGGAGGCAGATACGCAGTATTTT.

The chain has TRBV5-1 and TRBJ2-3; D is unclear. CDR1 is SGHRS and CDR2 is YFSETQ in the germline V gene. There are 14 residues in the CDR3. Trimming removed 0 bases at V and 0 bases at J, with 5 bases between. CDR3 DNA sequence: TGCGCCAGCAGCTTGGACCCCAGCACAGATACGCAGTATTTT. This codes for CASSLDPSTDTQYF. The variable domain in full, with the rest retrieved from reference TRBV5-1 and TRBJ2-3, is KAGVTQTPRYLIKTRGQQVTLSCSPISGHRSVSWYQQTPGQGLQFLFEYFSETQRNKGNFPGRFSGRQFSNSRSEMNVSTLELGDSALYLCASSLDPSTDTQYFGPGTRLTVL.

This chain connects TRBV6-1 to TRBJ2-3; D tentatively reads TRBD1 or TRBD2 (6 bases each). TRBJ2-7 explains the end of the DNA better; the J call may be wrong. Germline assignment: CDR1 MNHNS and CDR2 SASEGT. The CDR3 is 16 residues long. The CDR3 protein is CASSRTEGDGKDTQYF. The CDR3 coding sequence is TGTGCCAGCAGTCGCACGGAGGGGGACGGCAAAGATACGCAGTACTTC.

With regard to this clonotype: One end of the junction is discordant with germline, which a read error may explain. This chain joins TRBV7-2 and TRBJ2-3; weak D call: TRBD2 (7 bases). Per the germline V gene, CDR1 is SGHTA and CDR2 is FQGNSA. CDR3 length: 14 amino acids. CDR3 region: CARRGGRSVDTQYF. As DNA, the CDR3 is TGTGCGAGGCGCGGGGGCCGTAGCGTAGATACGCAGTATTTC. The whole variable domain, remainder taken from reference TRBV7-2 and TRBJ2-3, is GAGVSQSPSNKVTEKGKDVELRCDPISGHTALYWYRQSLGQGLEFLIYFQGNSAPDKSGLPSDRFSAERTGGSVSTLTIQRTQQEDSAVYLCARRGGRSVDTQYFGPGTRLTVL.

By sample share, this clonotype is medium-sized. The V call is TRBV12-3 or TRBV12-4, the J call TRBJ2-2; D tentatively reads TRBD1 or TRBD2 (5 bases each). Trimming shortened V by 9 bases and J by 1 base, and 9 bases separated the two germline ends. The CDR3 consists of 13 residues. The chain's CDR3 is CARRGQNTGELFF. In nucleotides, the CDR3 is TGTGCCAGGAGGGGTCAGAACACCGGGGAGCTGTTTTTT.

Points on this clonotype: Germline and junction disagree at one end, which may indicate a read error. V is TRBV6-1 and J is TRBJ2-4; D assignment may be TRBD1 or TRBD2 (7 bases each). The germline V gene has CDR1 MNHNS and CDR2 SASEGT. The CDR3 length is 14 residues. CDR3 nucleotides: TGTGGCAGCAGGGGGGGGTGGGCCAAAAACACTCAGTATTTC. This gives the protein CGSRGGWAKNTQYF.

The count of this clonotype is one. At one boundary the junction diverges from the germline segment, which might be a read error. This chain uses TRBV6-1 with TRBJ2-3; TRBD2 is a possible D gene (7 bases). The CDR3 has 14 residues. The germline gives CDR1 MNHNS, CDR2 SASEGT. The CDR3 sequence is CGVARGGAKDTQYF. As DNA, the CDR3 is TGTGGCGTCGCTAGGGGGGGGGCCAAAGATACTCAGTATTTT.

This clonotype was recorded only once. This chain joins TRBV9 and TRBJ2-7; perhaps TRBD2 as D (6 bases). The CDR3 consists of 14 residues. Germline CDR1 reads SGDLS; CDR2 reads YYNGEE. Trimming pared 3 bases from V and 1 base from J, leaving 11 bases between. The CDR3 spells CASSAGVGSYEQYF. The CDR3 nucleotides read TGTGCCAGCAGCGCGGGAGTCGGATCCTACGAGCAGTACTTC.

This chain connects TRBV27 to TRBJ2-1; D unclear. CDR3 length: 13 amino acids. Germline V gene lookup returns CDR1 MNHEY and CDR2 SMNVEV (reference sequence). The V end lost 5 bases, the J end lost 2 bases, and 7 bases lay between the germline ends. The CDR3 nucleotides are TGTGCCAGCAGTAACGGAGCCTACAATGAGCAGTTCTTC. As protein: CASSNGAYNEQFF.

A remark on this clonotype: Its ends do not fully match the called genes, so a read error is possible. The genes are TRBV6-1 and TRBJ2-3, with 8 positions matching TRBD1. Germline V gene lookup returns CDR1 MNHNS and CDR2 SASEGT. The CDR3 contains 14 residues. CDR3 sequence: CASSEGVGTGTQYF. CDR3 DNA: TGTGCCAGCAGTGAGGGAGTAGGGACAGGTACGCAGTATTTT.

The chain combines TRBV6-1 with TRBJ2-3; TRBD1 aligns across 8 bases. V was pared by 2 bases and J by 2 bases, with 12 bases of the junction left unmatched. The CDR3 runs 18 residues. The V gene's germline CDR1 is MNHNS and CDR2 SASEGT. CDR3: CASSETGGWFSDTDTQYF. The CDR3 DNA reads TGTGCCAGCAGTGAAACAGGGGGGTGGTTTAGCGACACAGATACGCAGTATTTT.

Only a few counts were recorded for this clonotype. The chain joins TRBV6-1 to TRBJ2-1, with 7 bases identical to TRBD1. The J call is doubtful: the DNA matches TRBJ2-7 better. Germline-derived CDR1 and CDR2 are MNHNS and SASEGT. The CDR3 is 14 residues long. CDR3 sequence: CASRTGPGPYEQYF. In nucleotides, the CDR3 is TGTGCCAGCAGGACAGGGCCGGGCCCCTACGAGCAGTACTTC.

As to this clonotype: One end of the junction fails to match germline, which may point to a read error. The chain links TRBV25-1 to TRBJ2-3; possibly TRBD1 for D (7 bases). CDR1 is MGHDK, CDR2 SYGVNS, per germline. This CDR3 contains 14 residues. The CDR3 reads CAGGGGRDTETQYF. CDR3 nucleotides: TGTGCGGGCGGAGGGGGCCGTGACACAGAGACGCAGTATTTC.

J is TRBJ2-1 and V is TRBV7-2, with D possibly matching TRBD2 (6 bases). Trimming left V 5 bases short and J 10 bases short, with 15 bases between. Germline CDR1 is SGHTA and CDR2 is FQGNSA. The CDR3 loop spans 13 amino acids. CDR3 DNA sequence: TGTGCCAGCAGCCCGGCGGGGCCCTACGAGCAGTTCTTC. It codes for CASSPAGPYEQFF.

The genes are TRBV7-2 and TRBJ2-3; D ambiguous. This CDR3 spans 15 amino acids. The germline V gene has CDR1 SGHTA and CDR2 FQGNSA. V was pared by 3 bases and J by 1 base, with 11 bases between. The CDR3 region is CASSFSLIRTDTQYF. The CDR3 bases are TGTGCCAGCAGCTTCAGCCTGATCCGCACAGATACGCAGTATTTT.

There are a few counts of this clonotype. Since a much larger clone is just one base distant, this may be a read error. The chain uses TRBV6-1 and TRBJ2-1, with 8 nucleotides matching TRBD2. Germline CDR1 is MNHNS and CDR2 is SASEGT. There are 15 residues in the CDR3. V shed 1 base, J shed 10 bases, and the junction held 9 bases outside the gene matches. CDR3 in DNA: TGTGCCAGCAGTGAAGGACTAGCGCACTCCTACGAGCAGTTCTTC. Amino acid sequence: CASSEGLAHSYEQFF.

Regarding this clonotype: This could be a read error, since a much larger clone is one nucleotide away. The chain couples TRBV6-1 to TRBJ2-1; a weak D match, TRBD2 (6 bases). There are 14 residues in the CDR3. Looked up from germline, CDR1 is MNHNS and CDR2 is SASEGT. CDR3 DNA sequence: TGTGCCAGCAGACGGGAGCCCTCCTACAATGGGCAGTTCTTC. The encoded protein is CASRREPSYNGQFF.

V is TRBV6-2 or TRBV6-3 and J is TRBJ2-1; possibly TRBD1 for D (7 bases). CDR3 size: 16 residues. Germline CDR1 and CDR2: MNHEY and SVGEGT. V lost 4 bases to trimming and J lost 6 bases, with 19 bases between them. The CDR3 bases are TGTGCCAGCAGTTTCTCCCGGGACTCAGGGGGCAATGAGCAGTTCTTC. This sequence encodes CASSFSRDSGGNEQFF.

The table lists this clonotype with many counts. The rearrangement uses TRBV27 and TRBJ2-1; 7 bases are shared with TRBD2. The CDR3 totals 17 residues. V was pared by 4 bases and J by 1 base, with 10 bases of the junction left unmatched. Germline V lookup: CDR1 MNHEY, CDR2 SMNVEV (reference sequence). The DNA of the CDR3 is TGTGCCAGCAGTTCCATGTCGCTAGCGGTTTCCTACAATGAGCAGTTCTTC. Its protein is CASSSMSLAVSYNEQFF.

This chain joins TRBV10-1 and TRBJ2-3; the match to TRBD2 covers 8 bases. Germline lookup yields CDR1 WNHNN and CDR2 SYGVQD (reference sequence). The CDR3 runs to 15 residues. Losses at the gene ends were 6 bases for V and 0 bases for J; bases not matched to a gene: 5. The CDR3 DNA is TGCGCCAGCAGCGCGGGGGGAAAAAGCACAGATACGCAGTATTTT. Its translation is CASSAGGKSTDTQYF.

The table lists this clonotype with many counts. This rearrangement joins TRBV10-3 to TRBJ1-1, with D perhaps matching TRBD1 (5 bases). Germline V CDR1 and CDR2: ENHRY, SYGVKD. The CDR3 has 13 residues. Trimming pared 4 bases from V and 10 bases from J, leaving 16 bases between. This CDR3 is CAISGGRDGGAFF. The CDR3 region has the DNA TGTGCCATCAGTGGAGGCAGGGACGGAGGAGCTTTCTTT.

This clonotype came up once. Mismatch with germline at one junction end may stem from a read error. The chain links TRBV6-1 to TRBJ2-1, with D possibly being TRBD2 (7 bases). Germline CDR1 reads MNHNS; CDR2 reads SASEGT. The CDR3 sequence is 15 residues long. CDR3 loop: CAWGGGGGDPETQYF. CDR3 nucleotides: TGTGCCTGGGGAGGGGGGGGGGGTGACCCAGAGACGCAGTATTTC.

This clonotype was observed a handful of times. Mismatch with germline at one junction end may stem from a read error. This CDR3 is CGGSDPETQYF. The CDR3 region has the DNA TGTGGGGGCAGTGACCCAGAGACGCAGTATTTC. The chain joins TRBV6-1 to TRBJ2-3; a weak D match, TRBD1 (5 bases). The CDR3 contains 11 residues. The V gene's germline CDR1 is MNHNS and CDR2 SASEGT.

This clonotype was observed at least ten times. This chain connects TRBV11-1 to TRBJ2-1; 7 bases line up with TRBD1. Judging by the DNA end, TRBJ2-7 fits better; the J call may be wrong. Germline CDR1 SGHAT, CDR2 FQDESV (reference sequence). The CDR3 totals 15 residues. In DNA form, the CDR3 reads TGTGCCAGCAGCTGGGGGACAGCCCGGGGCTACGAGCAGTACTTC. This gives the protein CASSWGTARGYEQYF.